One sample yielded the 30 T cell receptor beta chains listed below, sequenced in a study of beta chain features in type 1 diabetes listed by TCRdb under 2018. The method behind the library was the immunoSEQ multiplex PCR assay. All of the isolated RNA was reverse transcribed with the High Capacity cDNA Reverse Transcription Kit, so expressed TCRB transcripts were sequenced. TCRdb took over this immuneACCESS table, retaining in-frame rearrangements with V and J assigned. Such tables are incomplete; in checked studies, under half of the missing clones stem from an unresolved V gene, and the remainder is unexplained. Within this sample are about 930,000 clones, with about a sixth of them counted one time only. The ten biggest clones cover around 0.02% of the sample. The sequencing sample was made of naive CD4+ T cells from blood. In light of the paper, this sample's cell subset or site label describes: true naive CD4+ T cells. These receptors originate from a woman under 30 in good health.

Only a few counts were recorded for this clone. This chain uses TRBV25-1 with TRBJ2-1; 11 positions match TRBD1. CDR1 is MGHDK, CDR2 SYGVNS, per germline. The trim removed 5 bases at V and 7 bases at J, leaving 7 bases unmatched. This CDR3 has 15 amino acids. In DNA form, the CDR3 reads TGTGCCAGCAGTAAAGCCGGGACAGGGGGAAATGAGCAGTTCTTC. The encoded protein is CASSKAGTGGNEQFF. Full variable domain (outside the CDR3, taken from reference TRBV25-1 and TRBJ2-1): EADIYQTPRYLVIGTGKKITLECSQTMGHDKMYWYQQDPGMELHLIHYSYGVNSTEKGDLSSESTVSRIRTEHFPLTLESARPSHTSQYLCASSKAGTGGNEQFFGPGTRLTVL.

This clone was detected a few times. CDR3 coding DNA: TGTGCCAGCAGCTCCGGGCGGACTAGCGCCAACAATGAGCAGTTCTTC. Protein product: CASSSGRTSANNEQFF. The chain has TRBV7-9 and TRBJ2-1; TRBD2 matches 9 bases. V trimming: 4 bases; J trimming: 5 bases; junction bases outside the gene matches: 9. Germline values: CDR1 SEHNR, CDR2 FQNEAQ (reference sequence). The CDR3 is 16 residues long.

CDR3 DNA: TGTGCCAGCTCACTGGGACTAGCCGAAGATACGCAGTATTTT. It yields the protein CASSLGLAEDTQYF. This chain uses TRBV18 with TRBJ2-3; 9 nucleotides align to TRBD2. J gave up 5 bases and V 4 bases, and 4 bases lay outside the gene matches. The CDR3 length is 14 residues. Per the germline V gene, CDR1 is KGHSH and CDR2 is LQKENI.

The count of this clone is one. This chain links TRBV27 with TRBJ1-1, with 8 positions matching TRBD1. This CDR3 is built from 15 residues. Per the germline V gene, CDR1 is MNHEY and CDR2 is SMNVEV (reference sequence). Germline trimming cut 5 bases from V and 2 bases from J; bases unmatched to any gene: 7. The CDR3 is CASSSYRGANTEAFF. CDR3 DNA sequence: TGTGCCAGCAGTAGTTACAGGGGGGCCAACACTGAAGCTTTCTTT.

The chain joins TRBV7-3 to TRBJ2-3; 9 bases map to TRBD1. Germline V gives CDR1 SGHTA, CDR2 FQGTGA. The ends lost 4 bases at V and 9 bases at J; junction bases unmatched: 5. The CDR3 covers 13 residues. In DNA, the CDR3 is TGTGCCAGCAGCTCTGACAGGGGGGGCACGCAGTATTTT. Translated: CASSSDRGGTQYF. The variable domain in full, with the rest retrieved from reference TRBV7-3 and TRBJ2-3, is GAGVSQTPSNKVTEKGKYVELRCDPISGHTALYWYRQSLGQGPEFLIYFQGTGAADDSGLPNDRFFAVRPEGSVSTLKIQRTERGDSAVYLCASSSDRGGTQYFGPGTRLTVL.

The rearrangement joins TRBV7-9 to TRBJ2-1, with TRBD2 identical over 8 bases. In germline, CDR1 is SEHNR, CDR2 FQNEAQ (reference sequence). The J segment lost 3 bases and the V segment lost 6 bases, leaving 10 bases of the junction unmatched. The CDR3 length is 16 residues. CDR3 protein: CASRYGISGGYNEQFF. The CDR3 nucleotides are TGTGCCAGCAGGTATGGGATCAGCGGGGGCTACAATGAGCAGTTCTTC.

This clone was detected a few times. The chain carries TRBV6-5 and TRBJ1-3; no firm D call. Germline CDR1 reads MNHEY; CDR2 reads SVGAGI. The CDR3 contains 15 residues. The V gene lost 3 bases and the J gene lost 0 bases, with 9 bases spanning the gap. This chain's CDR3 is CASSYLKNSGNTIYF. The DNA of the CDR3 is TGTGCCAGCAGTTATCTCAAGAACTCTGGAAACACCATATATTTT.

This clone occurred a few times. The chain recombines TRBV5-1 with TRBJ2-7, with 7 bases matching TRBD2. The junction had 7 bases not matched to a gene; V was cut back by 4 bases and J by 3 bases. The CDR3 totals 14 residues. Germline CDR1 and CDR2: SGHRS and YFSETQ. The CDR3 bases are TGCGCCAGCAGCCGTAGGTCGGGGGGCTACGAGCAGTACTTC. Its translation: CASSRRSGGYEQYF.

This clone has just a few counts. The chain couples TRBV18 to TRBJ2-5; maybe TRBD2 (5 bases). CDR1 is KGHSH and CDR2 is LQKENI in the germline V gene. The CDR3 totals 15 residues. V was shortened by 3 bases and J by 5 bases, with 16 bases between the two germline ends. CDR3 sequence reads: CASSPDSGLGETQYF. In DNA, the CDR3 is TGTGCCAGCTCACCGGACTCCGGGCTGGGGGAGACCCAGTACTTC.

The chain combines TRBV7-2 with TRBJ2-1; possibly TRBD2 for D (6 bases). The CDR3 totals 14 residues. Germline CDR1 and CDR2: SGHTA and FQGNSA. V lost 5 bases and J lost 5, with 13 bases in between. Here the CDR3 reads CASSPQWRDNEQFF. The CDR3 region has the DNA TGTGCCAGCAGCCCCCAGTGGAGGGACAATGAGCAGTTCTTC.

Regarding this clone: An end of the junction differs from the germline gene, which may be a read error. Other DNA sequences in the same sample also yield this CDR3. The chain has TRBV5-6 and TRBJ1-5; a weak D match, TRBD1 (6 bases). Germline V CDR1 and CDR2: SGHDT, YYEEEE. There are 16 residues in the CDR3. CDR3: CASSFWGRQENQPQHF. CDR3 sequence (DNA): TGTGCCAGCAGCTTCTGGGGGCGTCAGGAAAATCAGCCCCAACATTTT.

The rearrangement uses TRBV25-1 and TRBJ2-7; D is perhaps TRBD2 (6 bases). Looked up from germline, CDR1 is MGHDK and CDR2 is SYGVNS. The V end was cut by 6 bases, the J end by 6 bases, with 12 bases between. This CDR3 has 12 amino acids. Here the CDR3 reads CASREGSGEQYF. CDR3 in DNA: TGTGCCAGCAGGGAGGGTAGTGGCGAGCAGTACTTC.

This clone has only a few counts. The chain combines TRBV6-5 with TRBJ2-3; D is perhaps TRBD1 (6 bases). The CDR3 has 14 residues. Trimming took 3 bases from V and 4 from J, leaving 11 bases between them. CDR1 and CDR2 (germline): MNHEY, SVGAGI. The CDR3 coding sequence is TGTGCCAGCAGTTATAGGGGGAAGGCAGATACGCAGTATTTT. This encodes CASSYRGKADTQYF.

This clone has more than one count but fewer than ten. The sample carries other DNA sequences with the same CDR3. V is TRBV5-6 and J is TRBJ2-5; TRBD1 is a possible D gene (5 bases). This CDR3 contains 14 residues. Germline V gene lookup returns CDR1 SGHDT and CDR2 YYEEEE. V lost 5 bases and J lost 5, with 16 bases in between. In DNA form, the CDR3 reads TGTGCCAGCAGTTTCTACGACAGACGGGAGACCCAGTACTTC. This gives the protein CASSFYDRRETQYF.

The chain combines TRBV25-1 with TRBJ1-1; no reliable D call. CDR3 length: 15 amino acids. Trimming left V 2 bases short and J 3 bases short, with 13 bases between. CDR1 and CDR2 from the germline V gene are MGHDK and SYGVNS. CDR3 in amino acids: CASSEGSGYYTEAFF. The CDR3 DNA reads TGTGCCAGCAGTGAAGGGTCGGGTTATTACACTGAAGCTTTCTTT.

This clone was seen a handful of times. This chain links TRBV28 with TRBJ2-7; D call uncertain. The ends were cut back, 5 bases at V and 2 bases at J, with 10 bases in the middle. This CDR3 is 13 amino acids long. Germline CDR1 MDHEN, CDR2 SYDVKM. The CDR3 is CASSRGRTYEQYF. DNA of the CDR3: TGTGCCAGCAGTCGCGGTAGAACCTACGAGCAGTACTTC.

This clone was detected only a few times. This rearrangement joins TRBV5-1 to TRBJ2-3; unclear D gene. V lost 1 base to trimming and J lost 1 base, with 10 bases between them. The CDR3 length is 15 residues. The germline CDR1 and CDR2 sequences are SGHRS and YFSETQ. CDR3 protein: CASSLSATGTDTQYF. CDR3 coding DNA: TGCGCCAGCAGCTTGTCCGCCACAGGCACAGATACGCAGTATTTT.

On this clone: At the DNA level, this CDR3 is encoded by other sequences in the same sample as well. The chain is built from TRBV28 and TRBJ2-5, with D possibly being TRBD2 (6 bases). V was pared by 4 bases and J by 2 bases, with 8 bases between. The germline gives CDR1 MDHEN, CDR2 SYDVKM. This CDR3 spans 13 amino acids. CDR3 protein: CASSSGGQETQYF. CDR3 DNA sequence: TGTGCCAGCAGTTCTGGAGGGCAAGAGACCCAGTACTTC.

This clone turned up a few times. The rearrangement joins TRBV9 to TRBJ1-2; 8 positions agree with TRBD1. CDR1 is SGDLS, CDR2 YYNGEE, per germline. This CDR3 has 14 residues. With V trimmed by 0 bases and J by 2 bases, 0 bases remained unmatched. The CDR3 DNA is TGTGCCAGCAGCGTAGGACAGGGGAACTATGGCTACACCTTC. Its translation is CASSVGQGNYGYTF.

This clone has a handful of counts. The V call is TRBV15, the J call TRBJ1-5; D unclear. Germline CDR1 LNHNV, CDR2 YYDKDF (reference sequence). The CDR3 consists of 16 residues. Trimming cost V 0 bases and J 9 bases, with 18 bases left between them. CDR3 in DNA: TGTGCCACCAGCAGAGATCCTGGTGCGGCCTCCGGGCCCCAGCATTTT. It is translated as CATSRDPGAASGPQHF.

V is TRBV28 and J is TRBJ2-3; 9 bases line up with TRBD1. The CDR3 covers 14 residues. CDR1 and CDR2 (germline): MDHEN, SYDVKM. V lost 5 bases, J lost 3 bases, and 3 bases stayed unmatched. In nucleotides, the CDR3 is TGTGCCAGCAGTAACGGACAGGGGACAGATACGCAGTATTTT. The encoded protein is CASSNGQGTDTQYF.

The rearrangement joins TRBV27 to TRBJ1-3, with D perhaps matching TRBD1 (6 bases). There are 14 residues in the CDR3. CDR1 is MNHEY and CDR2 is SMNVEV in the germline V gene (reference sequence). With 9 bases removed from V and 2 bases from J, the gap between germline ends came to 14 bases. DNA of the CDR3: TGTGCCAGTGGTCCGAACAGGGCTGGAAACACCATATATTTT. Amino acid sequence: CASGPNRAGNTIYF.

The V call is TRBV19, the J call TRBJ1-3, with no clear D. V gave up 6 bases and J gave up 0 bases, with 9 bases separating them. Per germline, CDR1 LNHDA and CDR2 SQIVND (reference sequence). The CDR3 extends over 14 amino acids. The CDR3 DNA is TGTGCCAGTAGAAGTTTCAGCTCTGGAAACACCATATATTTT. It is translated as CASRSFSSGNTIYF.

This clone was seen a handful of times. The CDR3, as DNA: TGTGCCAGCAGCTTAGCGTCTAGCGGGAGGTTCTACGAGCAGTACTTC. It codes for CASSLASSGRFYEQYF. The chain combines TRBV7-2 with TRBJ2-7; 11 nucleotides match TRBD2. Germline loops: CDR1 SGHTA, CDR2 FQGNSA. The trim removed 0 bases at V and 3 bases at J, leaving 4 bases unmatched. This CDR3 region has 16 residues.

The chain carries TRBV7-2 and TRBJ2-1; 12 nucleotides agree with TRBD2. The CDR3 loop spans 19 amino acids. The V and J ends lost 6 bases and 7 bases, in that order; junction bases with no gene match: 19. Germline-derived CDR1 and CDR2 are SGHTA and FQGNSA. CDR3 loop: CASRPYPNLLAGGYNEQFF. CDR3 nucleotides: TGTGCCAGCAGACCCTACCCTAATCTCCTAGCGGGAGGGTATAATGAGCAGTTCTTC.

This rearrangement joins TRBV4-2 to TRBJ1-1, with D possibly being TRBD1 (5 bases). The CDR3 is made up of 12 amino acids. Germline V gene data show CDR1 as LGHNA and CDR2 as YNFKEQ. V lost 7 bases to trimming and J lost 3 bases, with 9 bases between them. Here the CDR3 reads CASTGMDTEAFF. Written as DNA, the CDR3 is TGTGCCAGCACAGGGATGGACACTGAAGCTTTCTTT.

Only a few counts were recorded for this clone. The chain is built from TRBV5-1 and TRBJ2-5; the D call may be TRBD1 or TRBD2 (5 bases each). The CDR3 consists of 14 residues. Trimming shortened V by 4 bases and J by 2 bases, and 12 bases separated the two germline ends. The germline V gene encodes CDR1 SGHRS and CDR2 YFSETQ. CDR3 protein: CASSLGTEQETQYF. The CDR3 coding sequence is TGCGCCAGCAGCCTCGGGACCGAACAAGAGACCCAGTACTTC.

The gene calls are TRBV12-5 and TRBJ2-2, with a tentative D call TRBD2 (6 bases). Germline V gives CDR1 LGHNT, CDR2 FRNRAP. CDR3 length equals 16 residues. The V end was cut by 5 bases, the J end by 7 bases, with 20 bases between. The CDR3: CASGLPAGRRSGELFF. CDR3 DNA sequence: TGTGCTAGTGGTCTCCCCGCGGGGCGGAGGAGCGGGGAGCTGTTTTTT. The variable domain in full, with the rest retrieved from reference TRBV12-5 and TRBJ2-2, is DARVTQTPRHKVTEMGQEVTMRCQPILGHNTVFWYRQTMMQGLELLAYFRNRAPLDDSGMPKDRFSAEMPDATLATLKIQPSEPRDSAVYFCASGLPAGRRSGELFFGEGSRLTVL.

A remark on this clone: Additional DNA sequences in this sample encode the identical CDR3. The chain has TRBV15 and TRBJ1-2; the D is unclear. The V end lost 1 base, the J end lost 2 bases, and 5 bases lay between the germline ends. Germline lookup yields CDR1 LNHNV and CDR2 YYDKDF (reference sequence). The CDR3 is 13 amino acids. The CDR3 DNA sequence: TGTGCCACCAGCAGAGCGGGAAACTATGGCTACACCTTC. This gives the protein CATSRAGNYGYTF.

In regard to this clone: Other DNA sequences of this sample code for an identical CDR3. J is TRBJ2-1 and V is TRBV4-2; 12 bases agree with TRBD2. The CDR3 totals 16 residues. With V trimmed by 0 bases and J by 5 bases, 2 bases remained unmatched. Germline CDR1 LGHNA, CDR2 YNFKEQ. CDR3 nucleotides: TGTGCCAGCAGCCAAGACGGGACTAGCGGGCACAATGAGCAGTTCTTC. Translation: CASSQDGTSGHNEQFF.